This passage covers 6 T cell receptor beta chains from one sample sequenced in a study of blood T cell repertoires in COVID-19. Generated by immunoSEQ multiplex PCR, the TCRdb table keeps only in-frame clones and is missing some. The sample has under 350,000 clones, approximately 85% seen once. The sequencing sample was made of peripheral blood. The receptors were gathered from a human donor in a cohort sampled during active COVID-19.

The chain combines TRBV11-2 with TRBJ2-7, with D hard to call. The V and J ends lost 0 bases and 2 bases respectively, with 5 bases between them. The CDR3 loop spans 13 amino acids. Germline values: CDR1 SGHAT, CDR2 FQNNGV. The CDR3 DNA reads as TGTGCCAGCAGCTTAGATCCAGCCTACGAGCAGTACTTC. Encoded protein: CASSLDPAYEQYF.

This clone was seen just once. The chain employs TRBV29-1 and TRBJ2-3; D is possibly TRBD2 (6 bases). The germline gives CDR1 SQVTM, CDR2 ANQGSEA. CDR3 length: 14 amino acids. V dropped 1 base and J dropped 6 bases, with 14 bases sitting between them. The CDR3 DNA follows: TGCAGCGTTGAAGGGGGACTCGGAAGCGATACGCAGTATTTT. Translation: CSVEGGLGSDTQYF.

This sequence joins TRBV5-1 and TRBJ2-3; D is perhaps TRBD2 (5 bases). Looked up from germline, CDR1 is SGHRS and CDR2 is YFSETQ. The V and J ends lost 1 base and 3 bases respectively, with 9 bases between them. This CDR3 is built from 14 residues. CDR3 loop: CASSLNSGTDTQYF. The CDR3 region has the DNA TGCGCCAGCAGCTTGAATTCGGGGACAGATACGCAGTATTTT.

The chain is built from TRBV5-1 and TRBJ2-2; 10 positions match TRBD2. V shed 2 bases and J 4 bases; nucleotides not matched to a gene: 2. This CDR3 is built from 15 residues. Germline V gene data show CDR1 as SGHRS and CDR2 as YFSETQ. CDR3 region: CASSFVAGGTGELFF. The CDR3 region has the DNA TGCGCCAGCAGCTTCGTAGCGGGGGGCACCGGGGAGCTGTTTTTT.

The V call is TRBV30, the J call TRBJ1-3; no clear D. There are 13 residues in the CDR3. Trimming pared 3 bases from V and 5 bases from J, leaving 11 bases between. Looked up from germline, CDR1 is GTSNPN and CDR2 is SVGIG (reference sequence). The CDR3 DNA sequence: TGTGCCTGGAGCCTAGCTGTAAGAAACACCATATATTTT. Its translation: CAWSLAVRNTIYF.

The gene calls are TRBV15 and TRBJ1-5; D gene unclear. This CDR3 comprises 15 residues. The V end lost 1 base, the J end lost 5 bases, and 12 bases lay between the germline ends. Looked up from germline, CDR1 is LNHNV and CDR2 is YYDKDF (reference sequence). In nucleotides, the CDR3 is TGTGCCACCAGCAGAGTACTTCATACCCATCAGCCCCAGCATTTT. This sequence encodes CATSRVLHTHQPQHF.